The 22 T cell receptor beta chains listed next were all sequenced from one sample in a study of T-cell reconstitution after alpha-beta-depleted transplantation in children. For TCRbeta, the library was prepared with unique molecular identifiers. From the PCR reads, TCRdb called clonotypes with MiXCR, one entry per CDR3 protein. The sample yields 330,000 or so distinct CDR3 sequences, about 9.3% seen once. This sample comprised PBMCs from the stem cell graft donor, obtained from the stem cell graft. Receptors originate from a human donor who donated a stem cell graft to a child with acute lymphoblastic leukemia.

The chain links TRBV11-1 to TRBJ2-1; no definite D call. Germline loops: CDR1 SGHAT, CDR2 FQDESV (reference sequence). V shed 0 bases and J shed 6 bases, with 12 bases lying between them. This CDR3 region has 15 residues. Here the CDR3 reads CASSLAIGWPNEQFF. The DNA for the CDR3 is TGTGCCAGCAGCTTAGCGATAGGATGGCCCAATGAGCAGTTCTTC. Supplemented by reference TRBV11-1 and TRBJ2-1, the full variable domain reads EAEVAQSPRYKITEKSQAVAFWCDPISGHATLYWYRQILGQGPELLVQFQDESVVDDSQLPKDRFSAERLKGVDSTLKIQPAELGDSAMYLCASSLAIGWPNEQFFGPGTRLTVL.

This clonotype occurred a few times. The chain uses TRBV5-1 and TRBJ2-3; the D call may be TRBD1 or TRBD2 (6 bases each). Germline V gene lookup returns CDR1 SGHRS and CDR2 YFSETQ. CDR3 size: 16 residues. The ends were cut back, 3 bases at V and 1 base at J, with 15 bases in the middle. DNA for the CDR3: TGCGCCAGCAGCTCCAACAGGGAGGCGGGCACAGATACGCAGTATTTT. It is translated as CASSSNREAGTDTQYF.

This sequence joins TRBV4-1 and TRBJ2-7, with D hard to call. With 0 bases removed from V and 0 bases from J, the gap between germline ends came to 15 bases. The CDR3 is 17 amino acids. Germline CDR1 MGHRA, CDR2 YSYEKL. In DNA form, the CDR3 reads TGCGCCAGCAGCCAAGATGGGTTTCGCGGTAGCTCCTACGAGCAGTACTTC. Translation: CASSQDGFRGSSYEQYF.

This clonotype has more than one count but fewer than ten. The rearrangement joins TRBV6-5 to TRBJ2-1; 7 nucleotides match TRBD2. With 1 base clipped from V and 9 bases from J, the junction kept 6 bases outside the gene matches. The germline V gene has CDR1 MNHEY and CDR2 SVGAGI. The CDR3 covers 14 residues. CDR3 loop: CASSYYVTSTEQFF. CDR3 nucleotide sequence: TGTGCCAGCAGTTACTATGTGACTAGCACTGAGCAGTTCTTC.

This clonotype was observed a handful of times. The chain recombines TRBV3-1 with TRBJ2-3, with 8 bases aligning to TRBD2. The V gene end was trimmed by 2 bases and the J gene end by 5 bases; junction bases not matched to a gene: 15. Germline values: CDR1 LGHDT, CDR2 YNNKEL (reference sequence). The length of the CDR3 is 18 residues. CDR3: CASSQSWSAGVDRDTQYF. The CDR3 nucleotides are TGTGCCAGCAGCCAAAGTTGGTCAGCGGGAGTTGATCGAGATACGCAGTATTTT.

Only a few counts were recorded for this clonotype. This chain joins TRBV7-9 and TRBJ2-1, with D hard to call. Germline lookup yields CDR1 SEHNR and CDR2 FQNEAQ (reference sequence). The CDR3 runs 13 residues. Trimming took off 5 bases at V and 2 bases at J, with 7 bases between the two ends. Here the CDR3 reads CASSRETYNEQFF. The CDR3 DNA reads TGTGCCAGCAGCAGGGAAACCTACAATGAGCAGTTCTTC.

The chain uses TRBV4-1 and TRBJ1-2, with 7 bases lining up with TRBD1. With 0 bases clipped from V and 2 bases from J, the junction kept 9 bases outside the gene matches. Germline CDR1 MGHRA, CDR2 YSYEKL. The CDR3 is 17 amino acids. CDR3 coding DNA: TGCGCCAGCAGCCAAGAAGCGCCAGGGGGATGGAACTATGGCTACACCTTC. This encodes CASSQEAPGGWNYGYTF.

This clonotype has a count of ten or more. This chain joins TRBV9 and TRBJ2-6; a weak D match, TRBD1 (5 bases). V was clipped by 2 bases and J by 0 bases, with 9 bases between them. This CDR3 comprises 16 residues. The germline V gene encodes CDR1 SGDLS and CDR2 YYNGEE. The CDR3 sequence: CASSVGHHSGANVLTF. CDR3 bases: TGTGCCAGCAGCGTCGGACATCACTCTGGGGCCAACGTCCTGACTTTC.

This clonotype was counted only a few times. A read error may produce the germline difference seen at one junction end. The V call is TRBV7-7, the J call TRBJ2-1, with 13 bases fitting TRBD2. CDR3 length: 15 residues. Germline V gives CDR1 SSHAT, CDR2 FNYEAQ (reference sequence). This CDR3 reads CASSEGTSGTSEQFF. The CDR3 nucleotides are TGTGCTAGCAGCGAGGGGACTAGCGGGACAAGTGAGCAGTTCTTC.

This clonotype occurred a few times. The V and J genes are TRBV10-3 and TRBJ2-4; TRBD2 aligns across 10 bases. The CDR3 is made up of 15 amino acids. The V gene's germline CDR1 is ENHRY and CDR2 SYGVKD. V was pared by 3 bases and J by 6 bases, with 5 bases of the junction left unmatched. CDR3 sequence: CAISETRLAGNIQYF. CDR3 nucleotide sequence: TGTGCCATCAGTGAAACCAGACTAGCGGGAAACATTCAGTACTTC.

The chain combines TRBV5-1 with TRBJ2-7, with 10 bases identical to TRBD1. This CDR3 has 15 amino acids. Looked up from germline, CDR1 is SGHRS and CDR2 is YFSETQ. The J segment lost 5 bases and the V segment lost 0 bases, leaving 5 bases of the junction unmatched. The CDR3 DNA follows: TGCGCCAGCAGCTTGGTGACAGGGGGCGTAAACGAGCAGTACTTC. Protein sequence: CASSLVTGGVNEQYF.

The table lists this clonotype with many counts. The CDR3 region has the DNA TGCGCCAGCAGCCACCTCCACGTTAGGGTTATCGGGGAGCTGTTTTTT. Protein sequence: CASSHLHVRVIGELFF. The V and J genes are TRBV4-3 and TRBJ2-2, with D uncertain. Trimming took off 3 bases at V and 7 bases at J, with 18 bases between the two ends. In germline, CDR1 is LGHNA, CDR2 YSLEER. The CDR3 runs to 16 residues.

V usage is TRBV6-5 and J usage is TRBJ2-1; the D gene could be TRBD1 or TRBD2 (5 bases each). The germline CDR1 and CDR2 sequences are MNHEY and SVGAGI. The CDR3 contains 15 residues. Deletions cut 2 bases from V and 5 bases from J, with 13 bases between. The CDR3 bases are TGTGCCAGCAGTTACCGAGGGGCTGGCCACAATGAGCAGTTCTTC. Amino acids: CASSYRGAGHNEQFF.

The genes are TRBV6-5 and TRBJ2-7; tentatively, D is TRBD1 or TRBD2 (5 bases each). CDR3 length: 14 residues. V was clipped by 4 bases and J by 0 bases, with 10 bases between them. Germline V gene lookup returns CDR1 MNHEY and CDR2 SVGAGI. The CDR3 DNA reads TGTGCCAGCAGTTGGGACGCACGCTCCTACGAGCAGTACTTC. It translates to CASSWDARSYEQYF.

The chain has TRBV7-9 and TRBJ1-1; no clear D. This CDR3 spans 14 amino acids. The germline V gene encodes CDR1 SEHNR and CDR2 FQNEAQ (reference sequence). The V and J ends lost 5 bases and 5 bases respectively, with 15 bases between them. In DNA, the CDR3 is TGTGCCAGCAGCGACCCAAGCCTAGCGACTGAAGCTTTCTTT. This translates into CASSDPSLATEAFF.

In its sample, this clonotype was seen a few times. The chain joins TRBV6-2 or TRBV6-3 to TRBJ2-7; D remains ambiguous. Trimming shortened V by 6 bases and J by 6 bases, and 9 bases separated the two germline ends. CDR1 MNHEY and CDR2 SVGEGT come from the germline V gene. The CDR3 runs 11 residues. CDR3 sequence: CASSRLGEQYF. The CDR3 DNA is TGTGCCAGCAGCCGTCTTGGCGAGCAGTACTTC.

This clonotype was detected only a few times. V usage is TRBV7-8 and J usage is TRBJ2-7; TRBD2 might be the D (5 bases). The CDR3 sequence is 15 residues long. The germline V and J ends were trimmed by 5 bases and 2 bases, with 16 bases remaining between them. CDR1 SGHVS and CDR2 FQNEAQ come from the germline V gene. CDR3 in DNA: TGTGCCAGCAGCCCCGGTCGGGGATTACCCTACGAGCAGTACTTC. Translated, it gives CASSPGRGLPYEQYF.

The CDR3 sequence: CASSQDPAGLETQYF. DNA of the CDR3: TGCGCCAGCAGCCAAGATCCCGCGGGCCTAGAGACCCAGTACTTC. The V call is TRBV4-3, the J call TRBJ2-5; D may be TRBD2 (5 bases). CDR1 is LGHNA and CDR2 is YSLEER in the germline V gene. The CDR3 totals 15 residues. With 0 bases removed from V and 4 bases from J, the gap between germline ends came to 12 bases.

The rearrangement joins TRBV20-1 to TRBJ2-7; 16 bases agree with TRBD2. CDR3 length: 17 residues. CDR1 is DFQATT, CDR2 SNEGSKA, per germline (reference sequence). The V segment lost 0 bases and the J segment 11 bases; nucleotides outside the gene matches: 13. The CDR3: CSARDWTSGTSGRAEYF. CDR3 in DNA: TGCAGTGCTAGAGACTGGACCTCCGGGACTAGCGGGAGGGCCGAGTACTTC.

This chain connects TRBV7-2 to TRBJ2-1; 8 nucleotides line up with TRBD1. The CDR3 covers 14 residues. V shed 5 bases, J shed 7 bases, and the junction held 7 bases outside the gene matches. Looked up from germline, CDR1 is SGHTA and CDR2 is FQGNSA. CDR3 in DNA: TGTGCCAGCAGCCTCGACAGGGGATTGAATGAGCAGTTCTTC. This encodes CASSLDRGLNEQFF.

This clonotype has more than one count but fewer than ten. The V call is TRBV5-6, the J call TRBJ2-5; D perhaps matches TRBD1 (7 bases). The germline CDR1 and CDR2 sequences are SGHDT and YYEEEE. V gave up 1 base and J gave up 4 bases, with 20 bases separating them. The CDR3 loop spans 17 amino acids. The CDR3 nucleotides read TGTGCCAGCAGCTTGTTCTTCGGCGCAGGGGGGAGAGAGACCCAGTACTTC. Amino acid sequence: CASSLFFGAGGRETQYF.

The J gene is TRBJ2-2, the V gene TRBV5-5, with TRBD2 as a possible D gene (6 bases). V lost 4 bases, J lost 3 bases, and 13 bases lay in between. This CDR3 comprises 15 residues. Germline V gene lookup returns CDR1 SGHKS and CDR2 YYEKEE (reference sequence). CDR3 DNA: TGTGCCAGCAGCATACCGGGACTCGACACCGGGGAGCTGTTTTTT. This translates into CASSIPGLDTGELFF.